This passage covers 26 T cell receptor beta chains from one sample sequenced in a study of post-analysis software for immune sequencing data. Their cognate antigens are unknown. TCR beta libraries were prepared from cDNA with unique molecular identifiers. Using its own MiXCR run on the PCR reads, TCRdb lists one record per CDR3 protein. In the table there are 750,000 to 950,000 distinct CDR3 sequences, around 50% of which are singletons. Study conclusions and caveats: About 5 TRBV segments (TRBV5-6, TRBV5-1 and TRBV20-1 among them) occurred more frequently in patients than in controls.

Material for sequencing was blood. The receptors stem from a girl between 10 and 17 years old with multiple sclerosis.

This clonotype was observed once. V and J are TRBV7-6 and TRBJ2-1, with D perhaps matching TRBD2 (5 bases). This CDR3 has 18 residues. Germline V gene data show CDR1 as SGHVS and CDR2 as FNYEAQ. Deletions cut 5 bases from V and 3 bases from J, with 23 bases between. This chain's CDR3 is CASSPTSSTGGLYNEQFF. The CDR3 nucleotides read TGTGCCAGCAGCCCTACCTCAAGCACTGGCGGACTCTACAATGAGCAGTTCTTC. Full variable domain (outside the CDR3, taken from reference TRBV7-6 and TRBJ2-1): GAGVSQSPRYKVTKRGQDVALRCDPISGHVSLYWYRQALGQGPEFLTYFNYEAQQDKSGLPNDRFSAERPEGSISTLTIQRTEQRDSAMYRCASSPTSSTGGLYNEQFFGPGTRLTVL.

The chain combines TRBV20-1 with TRBJ1-2; 8 bases fit TRBD1. Losses at the gene ends were 1 base for V and 4 bases for J; bases not matched to a gene: 11. This CDR3 has 16 amino acids. Germline V gene lookup returns CDR1 DFQATT and CDR2 SNEGSKA (reference sequence). The CDR3 DNA sequence: TGCAGTGCTAGAGCAGGGGCAGGGGGCTTGAGCTATGGCTACACCTTC. Protein: CSARAGAGGLSYGYTF.

The chain combines TRBV5-1 with TRBJ2-1, with D perhaps matching TRBD2 (6 bases). Per the germline V gene, CDR1 is SGHRS and CDR2 is YFSETQ. This CDR3 has 12 amino acids. Trimming stripped 4 bases from V and 7 bases from J, with 9 bases between. This CDR3 is CASSIGLNEQFF. The CDR3 coding sequence is TGCGCCAGCAGCATAGGACTAAATGAGCAGTTCTTC.

The chain links TRBV3-1 to TRBJ2-7; 7 nucleotides match TRBD1. CDR1 and CDR2 from the germline V gene are LGHDT and YNNKEL (reference sequence). This CDR3 is 16 amino acids long. The V and J ends lost 1 base and 5 bases, in that order; junction bases with no gene match: 11. This CDR3 reads CASSQGTGDLRDEQYF. The CDR3 DNA follows: TGTGCCAGCAGCCAAGGGACAGGCGACCTTCGGGACGAGCAGTACTTC.

J is TRBJ2-3 and V is TRBV7-6, with 12 positions matching TRBD2. The CDR3 is 19 residues long. Germline CDR1 is SGHVS and CDR2 is FNYEAQ. The ends lost 2 bases at V and 0 bases at J; junction bases unmatched: 9. The CDR3 sequence: CASSLLSRTSGVSTDTQYF. CDR3 nucleotide sequence: TGTGCCAGCAGCTTATTATCTCGGACTAGCGGGGTTAGCACAGATACGCAGTATTTT. The whole variable domain, remainder taken from reference TRBV7-6 and TRBJ2-3, is GAGVSQSPRYKVTKRGQDVALRCDPISGHVSLYWYRQALGQGPEFLTYFNYEAQQDKSGLPNDRFSAERPEGSISTLTIQRTEQRDSAMYRCASSLLSRTSGVSTDTQYFGPGTRLTVL.

The table lists this clonotype with a few counts. The chain employs TRBV20-1 and TRBJ2-1, with 8 bases that match TRBD2. Germline-derived CDR1 and CDR2 are DFQATT and SNEGSKA (reference sequence). V trimming: 0 bases; J trimming: 7 bases; junction bases outside the gene matches: 8. The CDR3 runs to 15 residues. CDR3 sequence: CSARETGGPGNEQFF. The CDR3 coding sequence is TGCAGTGCTAGAGAAACGGGAGGGCCAGGGAATGAGCAGTTCTTC.

The chain joins TRBV20-1 to TRBJ2-5; 8 bases are shared with TRBD1. Per germline, CDR1 DFQATT and CDR2 SNEGSKA (reference sequence). V shed 0 bases and J 2 bases; nucleotides not matched to a gene: 8. The CDR3 totals 16 residues. Here the CDR3 reads CSARDPTGAVQETQYF. Written as DNA, the CDR3 is TGCAGTGCTAGAGATCCGACAGGGGCTGTACAAGAGACCCAGTACTTC.

In nucleotides, the CDR3 is TGTGCCAGCAGCCGCGGACCCCTCCAAGAGACCCAGTACTTC. This encodes CASSRGPLQETQYF. The gene calls are TRBV6-5 and TRBJ2-4; no definite D call. The J call may be in error: the DNA end matches TRBJ2-5 better. Germline V gene data show CDR1 as MNHEY and CDR2 as SVGAGI. The CDR3 is 14 residues long.

The chain has TRBV15 and TRBJ2-4; 7 positions agree with TRBD1. The DNA end is more similar to TRBJ2-7, so the J call may be wrong. The germline V gene has CDR1 LNHNV and CDR2 YYDKDF (reference sequence). The CDR3 contains 15 residues. The CDR3: CATSKPSTGTYEQYF. In nucleotides, the CDR3 is TGTGCCACCAGTAAACCCTCGACAGGGACCTACGAGCAGTACTTC.

CDR3: CASSPQLAGQLVQYF. CDR3 DNA sequence: TGTGCCAGCAGCCCGCAACTAGCGGGCCAACTGGTCCAGTACTTC. The rearrangement joins TRBV7-2 to TRBJ2-7, with 9 bases fitting TRBD2. With 5 bases clipped from V and 10 bases from J, the junction kept 15 bases outside the gene matches. The CDR3 length is 15 residues. Per the germline V gene, CDR1 is SGHTA and CDR2 is FQGNSA.

This clonotype was seen a handful of times. DNA for the CDR3: TGTGCCAGCAAGGGCGGGGCCTACGAGCAGTACTTC. Amino acid sequence: CASKGGAYEQYF. The chain uses TRBV25-1 and TRBJ2-7; D is perhaps TRBD2 (6 bases). Deletions cut 7 bases from V and 2 bases from J, with 9 bases between. From germline, CDR1 is MGHDK and CDR2 SYGVNS. The CDR3 has 12 residues.

The chain couples TRBV6-6 to TRBJ1-6, with D possibly TRBD1 on 6 matching bases. This CDR3 is built from 15 residues. CDR1 is MNHNY, CDR2 SVGAGI, per germline (reference sequence). V lost 0 bases and J lost 7, with 10 bases in between. The CDR3 sequence is CASSYSGQGNSPLHF. The DNA of the CDR3 is TGTGCCAGCAGTTACTCGGGGCAGGGGAATTCACCCCTCCACTTT.

This sequence joins TRBV12-3 or TRBV12-4 and TRBJ1-2; D possibly corresponds to TRBD1 (5 bases). The CDR3 is 12 residues long. V lost 5 bases to trimming and J lost 10 bases, with 14 bases between them. The CDR3 nucleotides read TGTGCCAGCAGTCTGGACTGGGGCTACTACACCTTC. This encodes CASSLDWGYYTF.

The J gene is TRBJ2-3, the V gene TRBV5-1, with TRBD1 as a possible D gene (5 bases). The CDR3 has 15 residues. Trimming left V 4 bases short and J 0 bases short, with 12 bases between. Germline V gene data show CDR1 as SGHRS and CDR2 as YFSETQ. This chain's CDR3 is CASSPSRVSTDTQYF. DNA of the CDR3: TGCGCCAGCAGCCCCTCCAGGGTGAGCACAGATACGCAGTATTTT.

The table lists this clonotype with a count of one. J is TRBJ2-2 and V is TRBV29-1; D uncertain. Trimming shortened V by 5 bases and J by 6 bases, and 10 bases separated the two germline ends. The CDR3 spans 12 residues. Germline V lookup: CDR1 SQVTM, CDR2 ANQGSEA. The CDR3 nucleotides read TGCAGCGTTTGGCTGGGGTCCGGGGAGCTGTTTTTT. It specifies CSVWLGSGELFF.

This clonotype was picked up one time. V gene TRBV29-1 combines with J gene TRBJ1-5; 7 nucleotides line up with TRBD1. CDR1 and CDR2 from the germline V gene are SQVTM and ANQGSEA. CDR3 length equals 13 residues. V lost 6 bases, J lost 9 bases, and 11 bases stayed unmatched. CDR3 in amino acids: CSVADRDDAPQHF. As DNA, the CDR3 is TGCAGCGTCGCCGACAGGGACGATGCGCCCCAGCATTTT.

This sequence joins TRBV29-1 and TRBJ2-3; tentatively, D is TRBD2 (6 bases). The CDR3 runs to 12 residues. CDR1 is SQVTM, CDR2 ANQGSEA, per germline. The V end was cut by 4 bases, the J end by 4 bases, with 9 bases between. CDR3 region: CSVALAPDTQYF. DNA for the CDR3: TGCAGCGTTGCCCTAGCGCCAGATACGCAGTATTTT.

The chain carries TRBV7-9 and TRBJ2-1, with D unresolved. The CDR3 totals 11 residues. Trimming cost V 6 bases and J 10 bases, with 10 bases left between them. Germline V gives CDR1 SEHNR, CDR2 FQNEAQ (reference sequence). The CDR3 protein is CASRETAEQFF. The CDR3 DNA follows: TGTGCCAGCAGGGAGACGGCGGAGCAGTTCTTC.

The rearrangement joins TRBV12-3 or TRBV12-4 to TRBJ2-3; D is undetermined. The germline V and J ends were trimmed by 3 bases and 2 bases, with 15 bases remaining between them. This CDR3 spans 16 amino acids. This CDR3 is CASSFGPTLLTDTQYF. The CDR3 nucleotides are TGTGCCAGCAGTTTCGGACCGACGCTACTCACAGATACGCAGTATTTT.

This chain's CDR3 is CASSYSVTIETQYF. The CDR3 region has the DNA TGTGCCAGCAGTTACTCGGTGACTATTGAGACCCAGTACTTC. This sequence joins TRBV6-5 and TRBJ2-5; a weak D match, TRBD2 (5 bases). Germline CDR1 is MNHEY and CDR2 is SVGAGI. V lost 0 bases to trimming and J lost 5 bases, with 10 bases between them. The CDR3 contains 14 residues.

This chain connects TRBV7-8 to TRBJ2-5; tentatively, D is TRBD1 (6 bases). V lost 3 bases and J 11 bases, leaving 19 bases between the germline ends. Germline CDR1 is SGHVS and CDR2 is FQNEAQ. This CDR3 is built from 14 residues. Here the CDR3 DNA reads TGTGCCAGCAGCTTCTCAGGGAAAGGGGGAGAGCAGTACTTC. Protein: CASSFSGKGGEQYF.

The chain is built from TRBV9 and TRBJ2-1; possibly TRBD1 or TRBD2 for D (7 bases each). The CDR3 totals 19 residues. Between the trimmed V and J ends, which lost 0 bases and 0 bases, there was a span of 19 bases. Germline V lookup: CDR1 SGDLS, CDR2 YYNGEE. CDR3 amino acids: CASSVGGGGTASSYNEQFF. CDR3 bases: TGTGCCAGCAGCGTAGGAGGGGGAGGGACAGCGAGCTCCTACAATGAGCAGTTCTTC.

This rearrangement joins TRBV30 to TRBJ1-2, with TRBD1 as a possible D gene (6 bases). Germline CDR1 and CDR2: GTSNPN and SVGIG (reference sequence). Deletions cut 3 bases from V and 2 bases from J, with 13 bases between. The length of the CDR3 is 14 residues. The CDR3 region has the DNA TGTGCCTGGAGAGGAACAGGGTTAAACTATGGCTACACCTTC. It specifies CAWRGTGLNYGYTF.

This clonotype was seen a few times. This chain joins TRBV5-1 and TRBJ1-2, with a tentative D call TRBD1 (6 bases). Germline V gene lookup returns CDR1 SGHRS and CDR2 YFSETQ. The CDR3 contains 15 residues. Trimming left V 4 bases short and J 2 bases short, with 15 bases between. In DNA, the CDR3 is TGCGCCAGCAGCACAGGACAGCCTGGAAACTATGGCTACACCTTC. Protein: CASSTGQPGNYGYTF.

CDR3 nucleotide sequence: TGTGCCAGCAGTTTAGGACAGTCAGGAGGCTACACCTTC. It translates to CASSLGQSGGYTF. The genes are TRBV6-5 and TRBJ1-2, with a tentative D call TRBD1 (6 bases). The CDR3 is 13 residues long. Germline assignment: CDR1 MNHEY and CDR2 SVGAGI. V lost 4 bases, J lost 8 bases, and 14 bases lay in between.

Comment on this clonotype: Germline is not matched at one junction end, which may reflect a read error. Here the CDR3 DNA reads TGTGCCAACAGCCAAGATTTGATTTTCGGGACAGGGGCGGAGGGCGAGCAGTACTTC. As protein: CANSQDLIFGTGAEGEQYF. The J gene is TRBJ2-7, the V gene TRBV14; 10 bases fit TRBD1. Germline V gene lookup returns CDR1 SGHDN and CDR2 FVKESK. The CDR3 contains 19 residues.